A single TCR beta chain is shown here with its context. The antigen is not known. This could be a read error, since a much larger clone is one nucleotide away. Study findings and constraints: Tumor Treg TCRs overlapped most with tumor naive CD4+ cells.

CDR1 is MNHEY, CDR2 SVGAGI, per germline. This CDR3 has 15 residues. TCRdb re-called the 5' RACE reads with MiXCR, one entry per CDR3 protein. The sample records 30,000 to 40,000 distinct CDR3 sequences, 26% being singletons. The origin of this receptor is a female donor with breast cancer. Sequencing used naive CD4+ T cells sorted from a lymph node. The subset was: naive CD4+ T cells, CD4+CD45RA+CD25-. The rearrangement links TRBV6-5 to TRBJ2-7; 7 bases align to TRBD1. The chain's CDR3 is CASSYSPGQDHEQYF. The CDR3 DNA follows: TGCGCCAGCAGTTACTCCCCAGGACAGGATCACGAGCAGTACTTC.